Listed below are T cell receptor beta chains from one sample, sequenced in a study of T cell responses to AZD1222 COVID-19 vaccine. The repertoire was sequenced with immunoSEQ multiplex PCR; TCRdb's copy has only in-frame clones and lacks some. The sample has some 160,000 clones; 87% are singletons. Sequencing was performed on peripheral blood, taken 28 days after the second AZD1222 dose. These TCRs come from an adult who received the AZD1222 COVID-19 vaccine. Each CDR3 is given with its conserved first and last residue. Fields, in order: clone size, D gene, V gene, J gene, CDR3 DNA, CDR3 protein. The D gene is left open where the match is weak. Part of the rows lack a size; the others show once, few, many or a class for expanded clones.

size: -
D: TRBD2
V: TRBV10-3
J: TRBJ2-7
DNA: TGTGCCATCAGTGACCCCGGGACTACCGTCTCCTACGAGCAGTACTTC
CDR3: CAISDPGTTVSYEQYF

size: -
D: -
V: TRBV4-1
J: TRBJ2-7
DNA: TGCGCCAGCAGCGGATCGGACGGTTCCTACGAGCAGTACTTC
CDR3: CASSGSDGSYEQYF

size: -
D: TRBD2
V: TRBV5-8
J: TRBJ2-1
DNA: TGTGCCAGCAGCGAGCGGGGCCGCCCCCCCTACAATGAGCAGTTCTTC
CDR3: CASSERGRPPYNEQFF

size: few
D: -
V: TRBV6-4
J: TRBJ1-2
DNA: TGTGCCAACCACAGGAACCTTAACTATGGCTACACCTTC
CDR3: CANHRNLNYGYTF

size: once
D: -
V: TRBV5-1
J: TRBJ1-1
DNA: TGCGCCAGCAGCTTAGGTAGGGGATTGAGTGGACACGGGGCTGAAGCTTTCTTT
CDR3: CASSLGRGLSGHGAEAFF

size: -
D: -
V: TRBV27
J: TRBJ1-4
DNA: TGTGCCTGCCACAGGGCTACTAATGAAAAACTGTTTTTT
CDR3: CACHRATNEKLFF

size: -
D: -
V: TRBV5-1
J: TRBJ2-5
DNA: TGCGCCAGCAGCTCGGGAGAAGGAGCGGGAGAGACCCAGTACTTC
CDR3: CASSSGEGAGETQYF

size: -
D: -
V: TRBV12-3/TRBV12-4
J: TRBJ2-2
DNA: TGTGCCAGCAGAATCACCGGGGAGCTGTTTTTT
CDR3: CASRITGELFF

size: -
D: TRBD1
V: TRBV3-1/TRBV3-2
J: TRBJ2-5
DNA: TGTGCCAGCAGCCATACCGGGACAGGATTGGAGACCCAGTACTTC
CDR3: CASSHTGTGLETQYF

size: -
D: -
V: TRBV6-5
J: TRBJ1-2
DNA: TGTGCCAGCAGCCGGGCAGGATTAAACTATGGCTACACCTTC
CDR3: CASSRAGLNYGYTF

size: -
D: -
V: TRBV9
J: TRBJ2-5
DNA: TGTGCCAGCAGCCCTTCGTACCAAGAGACCCAGTACTTC
CDR3: CASSPSYQETQYF

size: once
D: -
V: TRBV27
J: TRBJ2-1
DNA: TGTGCCAGCAGTTCGGGGGGCCCCTACAATGAGCAGTTCTTC
CDR3: CASSSGGPYNEQFF

size: few
D: TRBD2
V: TRBV2
J: TRBJ2-5
DNA: TGTGCCAGCAATGGACTAGCGGGGGGGATAGAGACCCAGTACTTC
CDR3: CASNGLAGGIETQYF

size: -
D: -
V: TRBV19
J: TRBJ1-2
DNA: TGTGCCAGTAGTTCTCGCGTGGTGTTGGAGGGCTATGGCTACACCTTC
CDR3: CASSSRVVLEGYGYTF

size: -
D: -
V: TRBV9
J: TRBJ2-7
DNA: TGTGCCAGCAGCGTAGCCTTGGGCGAGCAGTACTTC
CDR3: CASSVALGEQYF

size: -
D: TRBD1
V: TRBV12-3/TRBV12-4
J: TRBJ2-7
DNA: TGTGCCAGCAGAAGACAGGGCGTGTACGAGCAGTACTTC
CDR3: CASRRQGVYEQYF

size: few
D: TRBD2
V: TRBV10-3
J: TRBJ2-1
DNA: TGTGCCATCAGTTCTCGGGAGGTGGATGAGCAGTTCTTC
CDR3: CAISSREVDEQFF

size: once
D: -
V: TRBV12-3/TRBV12-4
J: TRBJ1-2
DNA: TGTGCCAGCAGCACAGGGTTCCGGGGCTACACCTTC
CDR3: CASSTGFRGYTF

size: once
D: -
V: TRBV24-1
J: TRBJ2-3
DNA: TGTGCCACCAGTGGTGGTAGCTACACAGATACGCAGTATTTT
CDR3: CATSGGSYTDTQYF

size: -
D: -
V: TRBV14
J: TRBJ2-7
DNA: TGTGCCAGCAGCCCCGACTACTACGAGCAGTACTTC
CDR3: CASSPDYYEQYF

size: -
D: -
V: TRBV3-1/TRBV3-2
J: TRBJ2-7
DNA: TGTGCCAGCAGCCAAGTCGGCGAGGGGGTAGACGAGCAGTACTTC
CDR3: CASSQVGEGVDEQYF

size: -
D: -
V: TRBV12-3/TRBV12-4
J: TRBJ1-2
DNA: TGTGCCAGCAGTACACGACAAAAGGGAGGCTACACCTTC
CDR3: CASSTRQKGGYTF

size: -
D: TRBD1
V: TRBV7-6
J: TRBJ1-6
DNA: TGTGCCAGCAGCCTGTCAGGGGGCGGAAATTCACCCCTCCACTTT
CDR3: CASSLSGGGNSPLHF

size: few
D: TRBD1
V: TRBV27
J: TRBJ1-2
DNA: TGTGCCAGCAGCCTAGGACAGGGCCCTCTTTCTAACTATGGCTACACCTTC
CDR3: CASSLGQGPLSNYGYTF

size: -
D: TRBD1
V: TRBV10-3
J: TRBJ2-7
DNA: TGTGCCATCAGTGGGAGGACAGGGGGTTCCTACGAGCAGTACTTC
CDR3: CAISGRTGGSYEQYF

size: -
D: TRBD1
V: TRBV3-1/TRBV3-2
J: TRBJ1-2
DNA: TGTGCCAGCAGCCAAGATCACAGGGGGCGAGGCTACACCTTC
CDR3: CASSQDHRGRGYTF